This T cell receptor beta chain derives from a study of T cell changes during pregnancy in multiple sclerosis (dated by TCRdb to the late 2010s). For context, the study as a whole: The study examined how the T cell repertoire changed over the course of pregnancy in women with multiple sclerosis.

Concerning this clone: This clone's antigen is unknown. Base qualities are missing; no much larger clone stands one base away.

Based on the germline V gene, the CDR1 and CDR2 sequences are LGHNA and YSLEER. Including cysteine and phenylalanine, the CDR3 has 17 amino acids. Only the CDR3 region is kept as DNA, spanning 51 bases read in frame from base 1. Relative to germline, V is missing 2 bases and J is missing 3 bases, with 6 bases of the junction outside any gene match. The library was generated by the immunoSEQ multiplex PCR assay. TCRdb took this table from immuneACCESS and kept in-frame rearrangements with V and J called. Such tables lack part of the clones; where checked against another copy, unresolved V genes explain under half of the gap, and the rest is unexplained. The sample includes about 89,000 clones, with over 90% observed a single time. The top ten clones comprise 0.7% to 0.95% of the sample.

The rearrangement joined TRBV4-3 to TRBJ2-1; 11 of the junction bases match TRBD2. The sequencing used peripheral blood, collected in the third trimester of pregnancy. The TCR originated in a female donor with multiple sclerosis, enrolled in a pregnancy study. The CDR3 here reads CASSQTVLAGGYNEQFF. The nucleotides read TGCGCCAGCAGCCAAACTGTGCTAGCGGGAGGCTACAATGAGCAGTTCTTC.